These 22 T cell receptor beta chains share one sample of origin, sequenced in a study of OX40 agonist ivuxolimab in advanced cancers. The method was immunoSEQ multiplex PCR; TCRdb's version includes in-frame clones alone and lacks a portion of them. The profile covers around 68,000 clones, with approximately 87% appearing a single time and roughly 0.7% taken by the ten largest. The material was CD4+ or CD8+ T cells sorted from blood, obtained in a trial of the OX40 agonist ivuxolimab. The source of these receptors is an adult with an advanced solid tumor such as melanoma, head and neck, liver or kidney cancer.

The gene calls are TRBV27 and TRBJ2-7; D is possibly TRBD1 or TRBD2 (5 bases each). CDR1 is MNHEY, CDR2 SMNVEV, per germline (reference sequence). V lost 6 bases and J 1 base, leaving 13 bases between the germline ends. The CDR3 runs to 14 residues. The CDR3 sequence: CASRPLGDSYEQYF. The CDR3 nucleotides read TGTGCCAGCAGACCACTGGGGGATTCCTACGAGCAGTACTTC.

This chain uses TRBV4-1 with TRBJ2-2; D is unresolved. The germline CDR1 and CDR2 sequences are MGHRA and YSYEKL. The CDR3 runs to 11 residues. V dropped 1 base and J dropped 7 bases, with 1 base sitting between them. In DNA, the CDR3 is TGCGCCAGCAGCCAAGGCGGGGAGCTGTTTTTT. Protein sequence: CASSQGGELFF.

The chain couples TRBV10-3 to TRBJ1-5; D is perhaps TRBD1 (5 bases). The V gene's germline CDR1 is ENHRY and CDR2 SYGVKD. This CDR3 is built from 15 residues. V was shortened by 1 base and J by 3 bases, with 10 bases between the two germline ends. DNA for the CDR3: TGTGCCATCAGTGAGTATCGGGACTCCAATCAGCCCCAGCATTTT. This sequence encodes CAISEYRDSNQPQHF.

Only one count was recorded for this clone. The J gene is TRBJ1-2, the V gene TRBV6-1; D perhaps matches TRBD1 (5 bases). This CDR3 contains 13 residues. The V and J ends lost 1 base and 4 bases respectively, with 7 bases between them. From germline, CDR1 is MNHNS and CDR2 SASEGT. The CDR3: CASSEGGTYGYTF. The CDR3 nucleotides read TGTGCCAGCAGTGAAGGGGGGACCTATGGCTACACCTTC.

Of note for this clone: Sequence at one end of the junction differs from germline and may be a read error. The chain couples TRBV6-5 to TRBJ2-5; D remains ambiguous. The germline gives CDR1 MNHEY, CDR2 SVGAGI. The CDR3 runs 15 residues. The CDR3 coding sequence is TGTGCCAGCACCTCAAGTTGGGTGAACAAAGAGACACAGTACTTC. It yields the protein CASTSSWVNKETQYF.

The sample holds one count of this clone. The rearrangement joins TRBV9 to TRBJ2-5; D possibly corresponds to TRBD2 (7 bases). The CDR3 contains 14 residues. CDR1 and CDR2 (germline): SGDLS, YYNGEE. Trimming stripped 2 bases from V and 3 bases from J, with 11 bases between. This chain's CDR3 is CASSVRGGEETQYF. CDR3 nucleotide sequence: TGTGCCAGCAGCGTCCGAGGGGGGGAAGAGACCCAGTACTTC.

This chain links TRBV4-3 with TRBJ2-7; 7 bases are a match to TRBD1. Germline assignment: CDR1 LGHNA and CDR2 YSLEER. V lost 3 bases, J lost 0 bases, and 5 bases stayed unmatched. This CDR3 spans 15 amino acids. CDR3 in amino acids: CASSQGDSSSYEQYF. CDR3 DNA: TGCGCCAGCAGCCAGGGGGACAGCAGCTCCTACGAGCAGTACTTC.

In its sample, this clone was seen a few times. The chain links TRBV7-6 to TRBJ1-5; 7 bases fit TRBD1. J gave up 2 bases and V 5 bases, and 6 bases lay outside the gene matches. The V gene's germline CDR1 is SGHVS and CDR2 FNYEAQ. The CDR3 is made up of 15 amino acids. In DNA, the CDR3 is TGTGCCAGCAGCCCAGGGACAGTGGGCAATCAGCCCCAGCATTTT. Amino acids: CASSPGTVGNQPQHF.

The J gene is TRBJ2-5, the V gene TRBV11-1; D may match TRBD1 or TRBD2 (5 bases each). The CDR3 length is 11 residues. Germline CDR1 reads SGHAT; CDR2 reads FQDESV (reference sequence). Trimming removed 7 bases at V and 5 bases at J, with 8 bases between. The DNA of the CDR3 is TGTGCCAGCACCAGGGAGGAGACCCAGTACTTC. Translated: CASTREETQYF.

The chain recombines TRBV11-2 with TRBJ2-3; 13 nucleotides match TRBD2. Germline CDR1 and CDR2: SGHAT and FQNNGV. This CDR3 has 15 residues. The V gene end was trimmed by 5 bases and the J gene end by 6 bases; junction bases not matched to a gene: 5. The chain's CDR3 is CASSQTSGGRDTQYF. For the CDR3, the DNA is TGTGCCAGCAGCCAGACTAGCGGGGGGAGGGATACGCAGTATTTT.

This clone has only a few counts. The V call is TRBV10-3, the J call TRBJ1-2, with TRBD1 identical over 7 bases. The junction had 6 bases not matched to a gene; V was cut back by 6 bases and J by 5 bases. The CDR3 sequence is 13 residues long. The germline CDR1 and CDR2 sequences are ENHRY and SYGVKD. CDR3 sequence reads: CAIRQGFGYGYTF. CDR3 bases: TGTGCCATCAGACAGGGGTTCGGGTATGGCTACACCTTC.

This sequence joins TRBV5-1 and TRBJ2-7; D remains ambiguous. Trimming removed 4 bases at V and 4 bases at J, with 12 bases between. CDR1 is SGHRS and CDR2 is YFSETQ in the germline V gene. This CDR3 region has 13 residues. DNA for the CDR3: TGCGCCAGCAGCGATACAGTCGGTTACGAGCAGTACTTC. Its protein is CASSDTVGYEQYF. Based on the CDR3 plus reference TRBV5-1 and TRBJ2-7, the full variable domain is KAGVTQTPRYLIKTRGQQVTLSCSPISGHRSVSWYQQTPGQGLQFLFEYFSETQRNKGNFPGRFSGRQFSNSRSEMNVSTLELGDSALYLCASSDTVGYEQYFGPGTRLTVT.

V is TRBV28 and J is TRBJ2-5; 8 bases agree with TRBD2. The trim removed 4 bases at V and 2 bases at J, leaving 3 bases unmatched. The CDR3 has 14 residues. The germline V gene encodes CDR1 MDHEN and CDR2 SYDVKM. The CDR3 spells CASSSGGAQETQYF. The CDR3 nucleotides are TGTGCCAGCAGTTCGGGGGGGGCTCAAGAGACCCAGTACTTC.

The sample holds one count of this clone. The chain combines TRBV2 with TRBJ1-4; D uncertain. CDR3 length: 14 amino acids. V lost 7 bases to trimming and J lost 0 bases, with 9 bases between them. Germline values: CDR1 SNHLY, CDR2 FYNNEI. This CDR3 reads CASTSIATNEKLFF. CDR3 sequence (DNA): TGTGCCAGCACCTCAATTGCAACTAATGAAAAACTGTTTTTT.

The V and J genes are TRBV5-1 and TRBJ1-6, with D perhaps TRBD1 (5 bases). This CDR3 spans 15 amino acids. The V gene lost 4 bases and the J gene lost 9 bases, with 17 bases spanning the gap. Per the germline V gene, CDR1 is SGHRS and CDR2 is YFSETQ. The CDR3 DNA reads as TGCGCCAGCAGCCCGGCCGGGGGATACGGTTCACCCCTCCACTTT. This sequence encodes CASSPAGGYGSPLHF.

This clone came up a few times. This sequence joins TRBV2 and TRBJ1-4; D might be TRBD1 (5 bases). The germline V gene encodes CDR1 SNHLY and CDR2 FYNNEI. CDR3 length: 16 residues. The V gene lost 6 bases and the J gene lost 8 bases, with 22 bases spanning the gap. The CDR3 nucleotides are TGTGCCAGCAGCAGGACAAAGGTGGGGTCCGGAGAAAAACTGTTTTTT. Its translation: CASSRTKVGSGEKLFF. The whole variable domain, filled in from reference TRBV2 and TRBJ1-4, reads EPEVTQTPSHQVTQMGQEVILRCVPISNHLYFYWYRQILGQKVEFLVSFYNNEISEKSEIFDDQFSVERPDGSNFTLKIRSTKLEDSAMYFCASSRTKVGSGEKLFFGSGTQLSVL.

The chain is built from TRBV27 and TRBJ2-1; 13 nucleotides line up with TRBD2. This CDR3 region has 17 residues. Germline loops: CDR1 MNHEY, CDR2 SMNVEV (reference sequence). Unmatched junction bases numbered 6, after V lost 2 bases and J lost 5 bases. CDR3 bases: TGTGCCAGCAGTTTACCTCCTGGACTAGCGGGGGACAATGAGCAGTTCTTC. This codes for CASSLPPGLAGDNEQFF.

The V call is TRBV19, the J call TRBJ2-6; D gene unclear. There are 15 residues in the CDR3. The germline CDR1 and CDR2 sequences are LNHDA and SQIVND (reference sequence). The V end lost 1 base, the J end lost 0 bases, and 4 bases lay between the germline ends. CDR3 nucleotides: TGTGCCAGTAGTATAGTTCTCTCTGGGGCCAACGTCCTGACTTTC. Translating gives CASSIVLSGANVLTF.

The CDR3 region is CAISPNQETQYF. CDR3 in DNA: TGTGCCATCAGTCCTAACCAAGAGACCCAGTACTTC. This chain uses TRBV10-3 with TRBJ2-5; D gene ambiguous. CDR3 length: 12 residues. CDR1 and CDR2 from the germline V gene are ENHRY and SYGVKD. V lost 5 bases and J 0 bases, leaving 4 bases between the germline ends.

The rearrangement links TRBV27 to TRBJ1-6, with D perhaps matching TRBD1 (6 bases). V shed 0 bases and J shed 0 bases, with 15 bases lying between them. Per the germline V gene, CDR1 is MNHEY and CDR2 is SMNVEV (reference sequence). The CDR3 is made up of 19 amino acids. DNA for the CDR3: TGTGCCAGCAGTTTATCCGTTTTAGGGGGGAGCTCCTATAATTCACCCCTCCACTTT. Residues: CASSLSVLGGSSYNSPLHF.

This chain connects TRBV5-1 to TRBJ2-3; D tentatively fits TRBD1 or TRBD2 (5 bases each). The germline V gene encodes CDR1 SGHRS and CDR2 YFSETQ. This CDR3 has 18 residues. V lost 5 bases to trimming and J lost 0 bases, with 22 bases between them. This CDR3 is CASRRLLGPPNSTDTQYF. CDR3 nucleotide sequence: TGCGCCAGCAGAAGACTACTGGGGCCCCCGAACAGCACAGATACGCAGTATTTT.

J is TRBJ1-2 and V is TRBV4-3; possibly TRBD1 for D (5 bases). This CDR3 comprises 14 residues. Germline V gene lookup returns CDR1 LGHNA and CDR2 YSLEER. Trimming took off 4 bases at V and 5 bases at J, with 14 bases between the two ends. CDR3 nucleotides: TGCGCCAGCAGCCGGGAGCGGGACCAGTATGGCTACACCTTC. It specifies CASSRERDQYGYTF.